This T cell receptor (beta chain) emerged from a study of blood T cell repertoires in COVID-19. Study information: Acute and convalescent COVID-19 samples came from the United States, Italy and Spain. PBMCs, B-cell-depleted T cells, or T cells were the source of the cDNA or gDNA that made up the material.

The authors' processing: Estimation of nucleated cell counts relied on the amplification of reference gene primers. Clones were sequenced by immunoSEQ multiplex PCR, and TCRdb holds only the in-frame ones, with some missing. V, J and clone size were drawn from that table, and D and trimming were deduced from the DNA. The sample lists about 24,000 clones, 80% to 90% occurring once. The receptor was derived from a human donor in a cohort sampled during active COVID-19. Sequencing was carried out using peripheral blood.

CDR3 region: CSASSGTGEYEQYF. The CDR3 DNA reads as TGCAGTGCTAGTAGCGGGACAGGGGAGTACGAGCAGTACTTC. The chain recombines TRBV20-1 with TRBJ2-7; 10 bases agree with TRBD1. V shed 3 bases and J 4 bases; nucleotides not matched to a gene: 6. The CDR3 runs 14 residues. Looked up from germline, CDR1 is DFQATT and CDR2 is SNEGSKA (reference sequence).